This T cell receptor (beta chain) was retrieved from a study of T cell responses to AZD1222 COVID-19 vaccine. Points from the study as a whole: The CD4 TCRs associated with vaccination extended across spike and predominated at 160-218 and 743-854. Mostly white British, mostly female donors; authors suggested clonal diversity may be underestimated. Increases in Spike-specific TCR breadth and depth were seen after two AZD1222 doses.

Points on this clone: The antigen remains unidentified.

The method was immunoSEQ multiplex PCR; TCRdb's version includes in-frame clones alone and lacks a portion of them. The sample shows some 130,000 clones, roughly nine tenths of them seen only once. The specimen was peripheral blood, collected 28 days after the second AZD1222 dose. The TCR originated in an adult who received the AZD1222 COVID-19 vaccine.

The CDR3 DNA reads as TGTGCCAGCAGATACCCCCGGACTAGCGGGAGAAGTGGCTCTAGCACAGATACGCAGTATTTT. This codes for CASRYPRTSGRSGSSTDTQYF. This chain links TRBV6-2 or TRBV6-3 with TRBJ2-3; TRBD2 agrees at 13 bases. Germline values: CDR1 MNHEY, CDR2 SVGEGT. The CDR3 has 21 amino acids. The J segment lost 0 bases and the V segment lost 6 bases, leaving 18 bases of the junction unmatched.